This TCR beta chain was recorded in a study of T-cell memory formation after mild COVID-19. Study as a whole: In these data, TCR clusters were largely donor specific. Whole-study results and caveats: Cross-reactive memory apparently joined, as some responding clones appeared in pre-infection memory. A second wave expanding day 15 to 37 was CD4+-biased; contracting clones were balanced.

In the case of this clonotype: Its antigen is not known.

From 5'RACE with constant-segment primers came TCR alpha and TCR beta cDNA libraries that carried sample barcodes and UMIs. TCRdb re-called the 5' RACE reads through MiXCR, storing one row per CDR3 protein. The data show nearly 250,000 distinct CDR3 sequences, 15% to 19% seen once. This CDR3 has 15 residues. With 2 bases clipped from V and 5 bases from J, the junction kept 8 bases outside the gene matches. The germline V gene encodes CDR1 MNHEY and CDR2 SVGAGI. Material: PBMCs or a T cell subset sorted from them (not recorded which). The receptor's source is an adult woman who had mild COVID-19 (a few samples of this study predate the infection). Cell type and time point are not known. V and J are TRBV6-5 and TRBJ2-7; 8 bases align to TRBD2. CDR3 nucleotide sequence: TGTGCCAGCAGTTACAGTACTAGCGGAGTAGACGAGCAGTACTTC. It yields the protein CASSYSTSGVDEQYF.